The TCR beta chain under discussion was sequenced for a study of blood T cells in healthy people across ages. The CDR3 spans 15 residues. V was clipped by 6 bases and J by 7 bases, with 19 bases between them. Germline V gene data show CDR1 as MNHEY and CDR2 as SVGAGI. The table lists this clonotype with a few counts. The antigen is not known. The second PCR ran about 6 to 12 cycles with a sample-barcoded 5' primer and J-beta primers. Using its own MiXCR run on the 5' RACE reads, TCRdb lists one record per CDR3 protein. The sample lists roughly 500,000 distinct CDR3 sequences, roughly a quarter occurring once. Study results and limitations: Compared with aged donors, long-lived donors showed fewer expanded clones, suggesting selection. Among T cells, TCR beta diversity per million cells dropped roughly linearly as age rose.

The chain couples TRBV6-5 to TRBJ1-5; D call uncertain. The clonotype originates from an older woman in good health. Sequencing was carried out using blood. This CDR3 reads CASSFSPRAGQPQHF. The CDR3 DNA is TGTGCCAGCAGCTTCTCACCTAGGGCGGGGCAGCCCCAGCATTTT.